The rows below give T cell receptor beta chains drawn from one sample of a study of blood T cell repertoires in COVID-19. This table comes from immunoSEQ multiplex PCR, and its TCRdb copy is limited to in-frame clones, with some not included. The sample has hundreds of thousands of clones, roughly 89% seen once. Sequences were obtained from PBMCs or T cells enriched from blood (not recorded which). The receptors were gathered from a woman in her twenties or thirties who had recovered from COVID-19. CDR3s include the opening cysteine and the closing phenylalanine or tryptophan. D genes are given only for firm matches. For some rows the clone size is stated as once, few or many, or as a class when expanded; others skip it.

size: once
D: .
V: TRBV7-2
J: TRBJ2-2
DNA: TGTGCCAGCAGCTTAGCGATAGCGTCGAACACCGGGGAGCTGTTTTTT
CDR3: CASSLAIASNTGELFF

size: .
D: TRBD2
V: TRBV7-6
J: TRBJ2-7
DNA: TGTGCCAGCAGCTTAGCGGCTAGCGGGAGCTACGAGCAGTACTTC
CDR3: CASSLAASGSYEQYF

size: few
D: TRBD1
V: TRBV5-1
J: TRBJ2-5
DNA: TGCGCCAGCAGCTTGGCGCCCGGACAGGGTCAAGAGACCCAGTACTTC
CDR3: CASSLAPGQGQETQYF

size: .
D: .
V: TRBV19
J: TRBJ2-1
DNA: TGTGCCAGTGAAGGGCAGGGTGGTAGTGAGCAGTTCTTC
CDR3: CASEGQGGSEQFF

size: .
D: .
V: TRBV2
J: TRBJ2-5
DNA: TGTGCCAGCAGTGACTGGCGGGATCCTTACAACCAAGAGACCCAGTACTTC
CDR3: CASSDWRDPYNQETQYF

size: few
D: .
V: TRBV28
J: TRBJ1-5
DNA: TGTGCCAGCAGTAGGACTGGCAATCAGCCCCAGCATTTT
CDR3: CASSRTGNQPQHF

size: .
D: .
V: TRBV27
J: TRBJ2-7
DNA: TGTGCCAGCAGTCGCGGGACCGAGCAGTACTTC
CDR3: CASSRGTEQYF

size: .
D: .
V: TRBV9
J: TRBJ1-1
DNA: TGTGCCAGCAGCGGACAGCAGGGGCTCACTGAAGCTTTCTTT
CDR3: CASSGQQGLTEAFF

size: .
D: .
V: TRBV7-9
J: TRBJ1-1
DNA: TGTGCCAGCAGCTCCCCTGGGGATGGGGCCTCTGAAGCTTTCTTT
CDR3: CASSSPGDGASEAFF

size: .
D: TRBD2
V: TRBV6-5
J: TRBJ2-3
DNA: TGTGCCAGCAGGGCTAGCGGGAGGAGTACAGATACGCAGTATTTT
CDR3: CASRASGRSTDTQYF

size: .
D: .
V: TRBV3-1/TRBV3-2
J: TRBJ1-5
DNA: TGTGCCAGCAGCCCTAGCCAGGTAAATCAGCCCCAGCATTTT
CDR3: CASSPSQVNQPQHF

size: .
D: .
V: TRBV27
J: TRBJ2-3
DNA: TGTGCCAGCAACGTCGGTCCTAACACAGATACGCAGTATTTT
CDR3: CASNVGPNTDTQYF

size: .
D: .
V: TRBV6-2/TRBV6-3
J: TRBJ1-5
DNA: TGTGCCAGCAGCCACCTCGAATTCCGCGATCAGCCCCAGCATTTT
CDR3: CASSHLEFRDQPQHF

size: once
D: .
V: TRBV19
J: TRBJ2-6
DNA: TGTGCCAGTAGTCCCCGGGACTTCTCTGGGGCCAACGTCCTGACTTTC
CDR3: CASSPRDFSGANVLTF

size: .
D: .
V: TRBV3-1/TRBV3-2
J: TRBJ1-6
DNA: TGTGCCAGCAGCCAAGATCGTGCGGTTAGCTCCTATAATTCACCCCTCCACTTT
CDR3: CASSQDRAVSSYNSPLHF

size: .
D: .
V: TRBV6-1
J: TRBJ2-4
DNA: TGTGCCAGCAGTGAAGCGGAGGGTCGGATAGCGATCATTCAGTACTTC
CDR3: CASSEAEGRIAIIQYF

size: .
D: .
V: TRBV28
J: TRBJ2-4
DNA: TGTGCCAGCAGTTTCCCTGGGGGGGCCAAAAACATTCAGTACTTC
CDR3: CASSFPGGAKNIQYF

size: .
D: TRBD1
V: TRBV30
J: TRBJ1-5
DNA: TGTGCCTGGAGTGAAACCGGGACAGGGCAGAATCAGCCCCAGCATTTT
CDR3: CAWSETGTGQNQPQHF

size: few
D: .
V: TRBV20-1
J: TRBJ1-2
DNA: TGCAGTGTAGACTATGGCTACACCTTC
CDR3: CSVDYGYTF

size: .
D: .
V: TRBV5-6
J: TRBJ1-1
DNA: TGTGCCAGCAGCTTGGGGGGGGTCACTGAAGCTTTCTTT
CDR3: CASSLGGVTEAFF

size: once
D: TRBD1
V: TRBV5-8
J: TRBJ2-7
DNA: TGTGCCAGCAGCAAGGACAGGACGACCTCTGTGGCCTACGAGCAGTACTTC
CDR3: CASSKDRTTSVAYEQYF

size: .
D: .
V: TRBV29-1
J: TRBJ1-1
DNA: TGCAGCGCCCGCGGGGGACGGAACACTGAAGCTTTCTTT
CDR3: CSARGGRNTEAFF

size: .
D: TRBD2
V: TRBV7-2
J: TRBJ2-2
DNA: TGTGCCAGCAGCAGAACTAGCGGGGGTCCCGGGGGGGAGCTGTTTTTT
CDR3: CASSRTSGGPGGELFF

size: .
D: TRBD2
V: TRBV5-8
J: TRBJ2-1
DNA: TGTGCCAGCAGCTTAGGGACTAGAGAGGACAATGAGCAGTTCTTC
CDR3: CASSLGTREDNEQFF

size: .
D: .
V: TRBV5-4
J: TRBJ1-1
DNA: TGTGCCAGCAGCACTACAGGGAATGCGAACACTGAAGCTTTCTTT
CDR3: CASSTTGNANTEAFF

size: .
D: TRBD2
V: TRBV7-9
J: TRBJ2-2
DNA: TGTGCCAGCAGCTTAGATCTAGCGGGAGCGAACACCGGGGAGCTGTTTTTT
CDR3: CASSLDLAGANTGELFF

size: .
D: .
V: TRBV5-1
J: TRBJ2-7
DNA: TGCGCCAGCAGCTTGCAAAGGACAGCCACCTACGAGCAGTACTTC
CDR3: CASSLQRTATYEQYF

size: .
D: TRBD1
V: TRBV10-3
J: TRBJ1-2
DNA: TGTGCCATCACCCAGGGGGCGGAGGATAGGGGCTACACCTTC
CDR3: CAITQGAEDRGYTF

size: .
D: .
V: TRBV29-1
J: TRBJ2-5
DNA: TGCAGCGTTGAGGGACTTGGTAAGGACCAAGAGACCCAGTACTTC
CDR3: CSVEGLGKDQETQYF

size: .
D: TRBD1
V: TRBV30
J: TRBJ1-1
DNA: TGTGCCTGGAGTCGGGACAGTAACACTGAAGCTTTCTTT
CDR3: CAWSRDSNTEAFF

size: .
D: TRBD2
V: TRBV29-1
J: TRBJ2-1
DNA: TGCAGCGTTGATCCTAGCGGGAGGGTAGGCGATGAGCAGTTCTTC
CDR3: CSVDPSGRVGDEQFF

size: .
D: .
V: TRBV5-1
J: TRBJ2-1
DNA: TGCGCCAGCAGCCTCTATAGGGCGGGGGCTTTATACAATGAGCAGTTCTTC
CDR3: CASSLYRAGALYNEQFF

size: .
D: .
V: TRBV6-5
J: TRBJ1-3
DNA: TGTGCCAGCAGTTACTCAGAGATCCCTGGAAACACCATATATTTT
CDR3: CASSYSEIPGNTIYF

size: .
D: .
V: TRBV28
J: TRBJ1-4
DNA: TGTGCCAGCAGCCAGTCAGTCCCTAATGAAAAACTGTTTTTT
CDR3: CASSQSVPNEKLFF

size: few
D: TRBD1
V: TRBV27
J: TRBJ1-6
DNA: TGTGCCAGCAGTGTACGGAGAACAGGGGTATCCAATTCACCCCTCCACTTT
CDR3: CASSVRRTGVSNSPLHF

size: .
D: .
V: TRBV29-1
J: TRBJ1-1
DNA: TGCAGCGTTGTGAAAGCTATGAACACTGAAGCTTTCTTT
CDR3: CSVVKAMNTEAFF

size: .
D: .
V: TRBV30
J: TRBJ2-7
DNA: TGTGCCTGGAACCCGTCTCCGTTGGGGAGGAGCTCCTACGAGCAGTACTTC
CDR3: CAWNPSPLGRSSYEQYF

size: .
D: TRBD1
V: TRBV6-5
J: TRBJ2-7
DNA: TGTGCCAGCACCTGGGGGACAGGATACGAGCAGTACTTC
CDR3: CASTWGTGYEQYF

size: .
D: .
V: TRBV27
J: TRBJ1-4
DNA: TGTGCCAGCAGTTTTAATCTCTTGCGGACAACTGACAAAACTAAGGTGTTTTTT
CDR3: CASSFNLLRTTDKTKVFF

size: once
D: TRBD1
V: TRBV28
J: TRBJ1-5
DNA: TGTGCCAGCAGGACGACAGGGGGATATCAGCCCCAGCATTTT
CDR3: CASRTTGGYQPQHF

size: .
D: TRBD2
V: TRBV28
J: TRBJ2-1
DNA: TGTGCCAGCAGTCCATGGACTAGCGGGAGAGACGAGCAGTTCTTC
CDR3: CASSPWTSGRDEQFF

size: .
D: .
V: TRBV25-1
J: TRBJ2-2
DNA: TGTGCCAGCAGTGAGACAAGAACGAACACCGGGGAGCTGTTTTTT
CDR3: CASSETRTNTGELFF

size: .
D: TRBD2
V: TRBV24-1
J: TRBJ2-2
DNA: TGTGCCACCAGTGATTTACCGGGAGGGCCATCCGGGGAGCTGTTTTTT
CDR3: CATSDLPGGPSGELFF

size: .
D: TRBD1
V: TRBV6-6
J: TRBJ1-5
DNA: TGTGCCAGCATTACCGGACAGGATAATCAGCCCCAGCATTTT
CDR3: CASITGQDNQPQHF

size: .
D: TRBD2
V: TRBV5-4
J: TRBJ2-2
DNA: TGTGCCAGCAGTAGAGTTACTAGCGGTTTTTTCACCGGGGAGCTGTTTTTT
CDR3: CASSRVTSGFFTGELFF

size: .
D: TRBD2
V: TRBV7-2
J: TRBJ2-7
DNA: TGTGCCAGCAGCTTAACGGGACTAGTTCTCGAGCAGTACTTC
CDR3: CASSLTGLVLEQYF

size: .
D: TRBD2
V: TRBV7-3
J: TRBJ2-1
DNA: TGTGCCAGCAGCTTAAAGGGGACTAGCGGTGAGCAGTTCTTC
CDR3: CASSLKGTSGEQFF

size: .
D: .
V: TRBV19
J: TRBJ2-7
DNA: TGTGCCAGTAGTCCCCGGGACACCTCCGCTGAGCAGTACTTC
CDR3: CASSPRDTSAEQYF

size: .
D: TRBD1
V: TRBV18
J: TRBJ1-1
DNA: TGTGCCAGCTCACAAAATACAGACAGGGCGACTGAAGCTTTCTTT
CDR3: CASSQNTDRATEAFF

size: once
D: TRBD1
V: TRBV29-1
J: TRBJ1-1
DNA: TGCAGCGTTGATGCCGGGACAGGGGGCTATCGTGCTTTCTTT
CDR3: CSVDAGTGGYRAFF

size: once
D: .
V: TRBV28
J: TRBJ2-5
DNA: TGTGCCAGCAGTTTATTAGCCGGGGGAGAGACCCAGTACTTC
CDR3: CASSLLAGGETQYF

size: .
D: .
V: TRBV30
J: TRBJ2-3
DNA: TGTGCCTCCCCTATGGGGGGAGATACGCAGTATTTT
CDR3: CASPMGGDTQYF

size: .
D: TRBD1
V: TRBV7-9
J: TRBJ1-6
DNA: TGTGCCAGCAGTTGGACAGGGCGGTCACCCCTCCACTTT
CDR3: CASSWTGRSPLHF

size: once
D: .
V: TRBV29-1
J: TRBJ2-2
DNA: TGCAGCGTTGATCAGGGTGGCACCGGGGAGCTGTTTTTT
CDR3: CSVDQGGTGELFF

size: .
D: .
V: TRBV29-1
J: TRBJ1-1
DNA: TGCAGCGGGGTGGAGGGAAGTCTTACTGAAGCTTTCTTT
CDR3: CSGVEGSLTEAFF

size: .
D: TRBD1
V: TRBV3-1/TRBV3-2
J: TRBJ1-2
DNA: TGTGCCAGCAGGCACGGGACAGCTAGCAGAGGCTACACCTTC
CDR3: CASRHGTASRGYTF

size: .
D: .
V: TRBV7-2
J: TRBJ1-1
DNA: TGTGCCAGCAGCTTATCCCAGAACACTGAAGCTTTCTTT
CDR3: CASSLSQNTEAFF

size: once
D: .
V: TRBV7-9
J: TRBJ1-5
DNA: TGTGCCAGCAGCTTAGGGGGGACACACGATCAGCCCCAGCATTTT
CDR3: CASSLGGTHDQPQHF

size: .
D: TRBD2
V: TRBV7-9
J: TRBJ2-7
DNA: TGTGCCAGCAGCTTCTGGACTAGCGGGAGAACCCACGAGCAGTACTTC
CDR3: CASSFWTSGRTHEQYF

size: .
D: TRBD2
V: TRBV2
J: TRBJ2-7
DNA: TGTGCCAGCAGTGAAGGGCTAGCGGGAGTCGGGTACGAGCAGTACTTC
CDR3: CASSEGLAGVGYEQYF